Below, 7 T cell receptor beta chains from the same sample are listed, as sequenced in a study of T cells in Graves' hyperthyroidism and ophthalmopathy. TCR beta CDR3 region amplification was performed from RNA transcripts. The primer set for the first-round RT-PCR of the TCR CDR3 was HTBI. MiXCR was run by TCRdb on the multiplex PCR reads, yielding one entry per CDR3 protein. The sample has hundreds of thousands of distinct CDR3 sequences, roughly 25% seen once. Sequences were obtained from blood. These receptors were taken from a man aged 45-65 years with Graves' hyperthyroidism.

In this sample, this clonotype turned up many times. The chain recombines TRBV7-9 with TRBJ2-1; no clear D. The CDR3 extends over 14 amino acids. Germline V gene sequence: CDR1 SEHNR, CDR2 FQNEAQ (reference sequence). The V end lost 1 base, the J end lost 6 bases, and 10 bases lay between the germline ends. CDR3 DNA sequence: TGTGCCAGCAGCTTAGAGGGATCGGTCAATGAGCAGTTCTTC. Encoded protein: CASSLEGSVNEQFF.

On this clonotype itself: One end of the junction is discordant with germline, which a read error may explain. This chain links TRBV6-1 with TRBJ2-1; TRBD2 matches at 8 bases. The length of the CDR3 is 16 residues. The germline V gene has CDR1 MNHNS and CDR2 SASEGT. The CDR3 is CVSRREGTRYYNEQFF. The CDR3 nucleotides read TGTGTCAGCCGCCGGGAAGGGACTAGATACTACAATGAGCAGTTCTTC.

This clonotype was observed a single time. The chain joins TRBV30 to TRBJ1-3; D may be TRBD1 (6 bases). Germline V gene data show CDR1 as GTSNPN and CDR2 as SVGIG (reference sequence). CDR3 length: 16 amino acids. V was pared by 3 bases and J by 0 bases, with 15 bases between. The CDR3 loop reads CAWSRGQPNSGNTIYF. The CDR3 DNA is TGTGCCTGGAGCAGAGGACAGCCTAACTCTGGAAACACCATATATTTT.

As DNA, the CDR3 is TGTGCCAGCAGTTACTCGAGGCTAGCCCATGAGCAGTTCTTC. Translated, it gives CASSYSRLAHEQFF. This sequence joins TRBV6-6 and TRBJ2-1; the D gene is possibly TRBD2 (5 bases). V was clipped by 0 bases and J by 8 bases, with 11 bases between them. The CDR3 loop spans 14 amino acids. Germline values: CDR1 MNHNY, CDR2 SVGAGI (reference sequence).

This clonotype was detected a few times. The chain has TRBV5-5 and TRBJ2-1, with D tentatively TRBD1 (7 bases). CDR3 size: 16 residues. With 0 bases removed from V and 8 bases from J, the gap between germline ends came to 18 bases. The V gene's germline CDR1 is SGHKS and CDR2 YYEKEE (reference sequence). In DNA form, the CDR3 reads TGTGCCAGCAGCTTGGAGGGGGCGACTAGTAAGGATGAGCAGTTCTTC. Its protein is CASSLEGATSKDEQFF.

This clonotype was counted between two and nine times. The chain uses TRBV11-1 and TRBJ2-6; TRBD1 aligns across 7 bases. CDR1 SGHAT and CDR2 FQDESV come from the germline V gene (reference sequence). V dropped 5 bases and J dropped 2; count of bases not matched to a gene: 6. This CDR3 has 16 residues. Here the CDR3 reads CASSRGQYTGANVLTF. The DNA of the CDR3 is TGTGCCAGCAGCCGGGGACAGTATACTGGGGCCAACGTCCTGACTTTC.

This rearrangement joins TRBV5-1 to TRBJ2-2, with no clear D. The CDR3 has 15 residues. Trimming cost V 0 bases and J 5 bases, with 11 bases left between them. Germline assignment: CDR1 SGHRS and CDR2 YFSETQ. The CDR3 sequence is CASSLDNTRTGELFF. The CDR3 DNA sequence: TGCGCCAGCAGCTTGGACAATACGAGGACCGGGGAGCTGTTTTTT.